This T cell receptor beta chain was observed in a study of T cell responses to AZD1222 COVID-19 vaccine. Study as a whole: Investigators merged groups given second doses at roughly 4 or roughly 12 weeks.

Comment on this clone: Its antigen is currently unknown.

This CDR3 contains 13 residues. Trimming cost V 0 bases and J 9 bases, with 10 bases left between them. Germline V CDR1 and CDR2: MNHNS, SASEGT. The repertoire was sequenced with immunoSEQ multiplex PCR; TCRdb's copy has only in-frame clones and lacks some. The sample yields tens of thousands of clones, around 80% seen once. Findings and limits, study-wide: The number of AZD1222 recipients seropositive at baseline was only 5 to 7.

The receptor was derived from an adult in good health. The chain couples TRBV6-1 to TRBJ2-3; the D is unclear. The sequencing used peripheral blood, collected on day 0 of AZD1222 vaccination. The CDR3 DNA reads TGTGCCAGCAGTGAAGCCCCCGAGGTAACGCAGTATTTT. It is translated as CASSEAPEVTQYF.